The entry below gives a single TCR beta chain sequence along with its context. No antigen is known for it. This sample is drawn from a study of shared clonotypes between healthy human individuals. Sorted-subset replicate PCR reactions were performed with around 210 ng DNA, corresponding to about 30,000 T cell genomes. Libraries were prepared by immunoSEQ multiplex PCR; TCRdb keeps only in-frame clonotypes and omits some of them. The profile shows about 1.5 million clones, approximately 96% of them singletons. Every donor, a Caucasian adult, lived in Nashville, Tennessee. CD4+ cells underwent separation, giving CD45RA+ naive and CD45RA-negative memory subsets. Study-level points and caveats: The sharing of 4% to 5.5% of naive CD4 clonotypes was seen across several donors.

V shed 2 bases and J shed 3 bases, with 8 bases lying between them. CDR3 size: 13 residues. Looked up from germline, CDR1 is MGHRA and CDR2 is YSYEKL. V is TRBV4-1 and J is TRBJ2-7; D remains unclear. The material sequenced was naive CD4+ T cells sorted from blood. Stated subset: CD45RA+ positively selected. This clonotype was sampled from a man under 40 in good health. The DNA of the CDR3 is TGCGCCAGCAGCCAATTGCCGATCTACGAGCAGTACTTC. Protein: CASSQLPIYEQYF.